These 32 T cell receptor beta chains came from one sample sequenced in a study of shared clonotypes between healthy human individuals. Clones were sequenced by immunoSEQ multiplex PCR, and TCRdb holds only the in-frame ones, with some missing. This table holds roughly 760,000 clones, under 80% found once. What was sequenced was memory CD4+ T cells sorted from blood. Indicated subset: CD45RA-negative fraction. Receptors originate from a woman aged 25-40 years in good health.

This sequence joins TRBV5-1 and TRBJ1-4, with a weak D call TRBD1 (5 bases). The germline V gene has CDR1 SGHRS and CDR2 YFSETQ. V was cut by 3 bases and J by 3 bases, with 21 bases left in between. CDR3 length equals 18 residues. For the CDR3, the DNA is TGCGCCAGCAGCTGGGGGATCATCGGGGAAATGGCTAATGAAAAACTGTTTTTT. Residues: CASSWGIIGEMANEKLFF. The full variable domain, its missing parts supplied by reference TRBV5-1 and TRBJ1-4, is KAGVTQTPRYLIKTRGQQVTLSCSPISGHRSVSWYQQTPGQGLQFLFEYFSETQRNKGNFPGRFSGRQFSNSRSEMNVSTLELGDSALYLCASSWGIIGEMANEKLFFGSGTQLSVL.

The chain recombines TRBV10-3 with TRBJ1-2; 8 bases are a match to TRBD1. This CDR3 is 13 amino acids long. With 6 bases clipped from V and 3 bases from J, the junction kept 3 bases outside the gene matches. Germline CDR1 and CDR2: ENHRY and SYGVKD. The CDR3 bases are TGTGCCATCAGAGGGGACAGGCACTATGGCTACACCTTC. Residues: CAIRGDRHYGYTF.

This clone came up a few times. The V and J genes are TRBV28 and TRBJ1-5; D gene unclear. The V gene's germline CDR1 is MDHEN and CDR2 SYDVKM. The CDR3 is made up of 12 amino acids. Deletions cut 8 bases from V and 7 bases from J, with 12 bases between. The CDR3 loop reads CASLSPLQPQHF. The CDR3 DNA sequence: TGTGCCAGCCTGTCCCCCCTGCAGCCCCAGCATTTT. Complete variable domain (other parts from reference TRBV28 and TRBJ1-5): DVKVTQSSRYLVKRTGEKVFLECVQDMDHENMFWYRQDPGLGLRLIYFSYDVKMKEKGDIPEGYSVSREKKERFSLILESASTNQTSMYLCASLSPLQPQHFGDGTRLSIL.

This sequence joins TRBV19 and TRBJ1-5, with 7 bases lining up with TRBD1. CDR1 is LNHDA, CDR2 SQIVND, per germline (reference sequence). Trimming cost V 9 bases and J 5 bases; bases outside gene matches: 10. This CDR3 comprises 14 residues. The CDR3 here is CASSTSGGDQPQHF. The DNA of the CDR3 is TGTGCCAGCTCTACCTCAGGGGGGGATCAGCCCCAGCATTTT. Full variable domain (outside the CDR3, taken from reference TRBV19 and TRBJ1-5): DGGITQSPKYLFRKEGQNVTLSCEQNLNHDAMYWYRQDPGQGLRLIYYSQIVNDFQKGDIAEGYSVSREKKESFPLTVTSAQKNPTAFYLCASSTSGGDQPQHFGDGTRLSIL.

In its sample, this clone was seen once. The rearrangement links TRBV7-2 to TRBJ2-6; D is unclear. The CDR3 has 16 residues. Trimming cost V 3 bases and J 0 bases, with 9 bases left between them. In germline, CDR1 is SGHTA, CDR2 FQGNSA. The chain's CDR3 is CASSLGSFSGANVLTF. The CDR3 DNA sequence: TGTGCCAGCAGCTTGGGCAGCTTCTCTGGGGCCAACGTCCTGACTTTC.

This chain uses TRBV2 with TRBJ2-5; 10 bases match TRBD1. Germline V CDR1 and CDR2: SNHLY, FYNNEI. The CDR3 sequence is 15 residues long. The ends lost 6 bases at V and 0 bases at J; junction bases unmatched: 4. The CDR3 is CASRGTGAYQETQYF. CDR3 bases: TGTGCCAGCAGGGGGACAGGGGCGTACCAAGAGACCCAGTACTTC.

The chain uses TRBV28 and TRBJ1-2, with D hard to call. The CDR3 covers 16 residues. In germline, CDR1 is MDHEN, CDR2 SYDVKM. Trimming left V 2 bases short and J 7 bases short, with 20 bases between. This CDR3 is CASSLPRRERAPGYTF. DNA for the CDR3: TGTGCCAGCAGTTTACCCCGTCGGGAGAGGGCCCCTGGCTACACCTTC.

The chain carries TRBV6-1 and TRBJ2-2; TRBD2 matches at 9 bases. The CDR3 loop spans 14 amino acids. Germline trimming cut 1 base from V and 9 bases from J; bases unmatched to any gene: 3. Germline CDR1 reads MNHNS; CDR2 reads SASEGT. The CDR3 coding sequence is TGTGCCAGCAGTGAAGTAGCGGGAGTATGGGAGCTGTTTTTT. It is translated as CASSEVAGVWELFF.

The chain employs TRBV5-4 and TRBJ2-2; 7 bases match TRBD1. The V and J ends lost 2 bases and 6 bases, in that order; junction bases with no gene match: 13. The CDR3 totals 17 residues. In germline, CDR1 is SGHNT, CDR2 YYREEE (reference sequence). The CDR3 loop is CASSLGGPGPWAGELFF. CDR3 DNA: TGTGCCAGCAGCTTAGGGGGCCCCGGGCCCTGGGCCGGGGAGCTGTTTTTT.

This clone was seen only once. This chain uses TRBV28 with TRBJ1-2; possible D gene TRBD1, 6 bases. This CDR3 spans 14 amino acids. V was shortened by 3 bases and J by 5 bases, with 13 bases between the two germline ends. Germline CDR1 reads MDHEN; CDR2 reads SYDVKM. The CDR3, as DNA: TGTGCCAGCAGTTTCCCAATAGGGGGGTATGGCTACACCTTC. Amino acids: CASSFPIGGYGYTF.

Note on this clone: A read error may explain this, as a much larger clone is one base away. In the same sample, other DNA sequences code for this CDR3. The chain combines TRBV2 with TRBJ2-7; no definite D call. CDR1 is SNHLY, CDR2 FYNNEI, per germline. This CDR3 comprises 11 residues. V was cut by 1 base and J by 4 bases, with 2 bases left in between. The CDR3 loop is CASSEGYEQYF. In nucleotides, the CDR3 is TGTGCCAGCAGTGAAGGATACGAGCAGTACTTC.

This clone is a singleton in its sample. The genes are TRBV6-1 and TRBJ2-1; 7 bases are shared with TRBD2. CDR3 length: 15 amino acids. V lost 3 bases, J lost 6 bases, and 8 bases stayed unmatched. Germline assignment: CDR1 MNHNS and CDR2 SASEGT. The CDR3 sequence: CASSEITGGANEQFF. CDR3 nucleotides: TGTGCCAGCAGTGAGATAACGGGAGGCGCCAATGAGCAGTTCTTC.

This clone has just one count. The V gene is TRBV28, the J gene TRBJ2-1; D might be TRBD2 (5 bases). The germline V and J ends were trimmed by 2 bases and 6 bases, with 11 bases remaining between them. Per germline, CDR1 MDHEN and CDR2 SYDVKM. The length of the CDR3 is 14 residues. CDR3 bases: TGTGCCAGCAGTTTAATTCGAGGGTCCAATGAGCAGTTCTTC. Translation: CASSLIRGSNEQFF.

The chain carries TRBV29-1 and TRBJ1-2; 11 bases agree with TRBD1. The CDR3 spans 14 residues. Trimming at V came to 3 bases and at J to 2 bases, leaving 2 bases not matched to a gene. The V gene's germline CDR1 is SQVTM and CDR2 ANQGSEA. Here the CDR3 DNA reads TGCAGCGTTGAGGGACAGGGGGAGAACTATGGCTACACCTTC. It is translated as CSVEGQGENYGYTF.

V and J are TRBV30 and TRBJ1-3; the match to TRBD1 covers 7 bases. Germline V gene data show CDR1 as GTSNPN and CDR2 as SVGIG (reference sequence). Trimming cost V 3 bases and J 4 bases; bases outside gene matches: 9. This CDR3 has 15 residues. For the CDR3, the DNA is TGTGCCTGGAGCACTGAACAGGGGCTAGGAAACACCATATATTTT. Amino acid sequence: CAWSTEQGLGNTIYF.

V gene TRBV6-1 combines with J gene TRBJ1-5; perhaps TRBD1 as D (5 bases). V was clipped by 6 bases and J by 6 bases, with 15 bases between them. CDR1 is MNHNS, CDR2 SASEGT, per germline. The CDR3 runs to 14 residues. This chain's CDR3 is CASSFAGVVQPQHF. The CDR3, as DNA: TGTGCCAGCAGCTTCGCGGGGGTGGTTCAGCCCCAGCATTTT.

The chain has TRBV5-1 and TRBJ2-1; D is ambiguous. CDR1 and CDR2 (germline): SGHRS, YFSETQ. V shed 2 bases and J shed 10 bases, with 10 bases lying between them. CDR3 length equals 12 residues. The CDR3, as DNA: TGCGCCAGCAGCTTTGGGGTCGAGGAGCAGTTCTTC. The encoded protein is CASSFGVEEQFF. The whole variable domain, filled in from reference TRBV5-1 and TRBJ2-1, reads KAGVTQTPRYLIKTRGQQVTLSCSPISGHRSVSWYQQTPGQGLQFLFEYFSETQRNKGNFPGRFSGRQFSNSRSEMNVSTLELGDSALYLCASSFGVEEQFFGPGTRLTVL.

In its sample, this clone was seen many times. This chain uses TRBV30 with TRBJ2-5; D is perhaps TRBD2 (5 bases). The CDR3 consists of 13 residues. Per the germline V gene, CDR1 is GTSNPN and CDR2 is SVGIG (reference sequence). Trimming took 5 bases from V and 2 from J, leaving 12 bases between them. CDR3 sequence reads: CAWEADQQETQYF. CDR3 nucleotides: TGTGCCTGGGAAGCGGACCAGCAAGAGACCCAGTACTTC.

The chain has TRBV14 and TRBJ1-1; D gene ambiguous. Germline CDR1 reads SGHDN; CDR2 reads FVKESK. The CDR3 extends over 16 amino acids. The V end was cut by 2 bases, the J end by 1 base, with 14 bases between. Here the CDR3 reads CASSQYLWAANTEAFF. In DNA form, the CDR3 reads TGTGCCAGCAGCCAATACCTGTGGGCGGCGAACACTGAAGCTTTCTTT.

V is TRBV18 and J is TRBJ2-1; 7 bases agree with TRBD2. The V gene's germline CDR1 is KGHSH and CDR2 LQKENI. The CDR3 contains 16 residues. V lost 2 bases, J lost 2 bases, and 6 bases stayed unmatched. For the CDR3, the DNA is TGTGCCAGCTCACCAATCGCCAGCGGGGCCTACAATGAGCAGTTCTTC. It is translated as CASSPIASGAYNEQFF.

The rearrangement joins TRBV11-3 to TRBJ2-7; the D gene is possibly TRBD1 (5 bases). V gave up 2 bases and J gave up 2 bases, with 10 bases separating them. The CDR3 contains 14 residues. The germline gives CDR1 SGHNT, CDR2 YENEEA. For the CDR3, the DNA is TGTGCCAGCAGCTTATCAGGGTTGGCCTACGAGCAGTACTTC. Translation gives CASSLSGLAYEQYF.

The V call is TRBV2, the J call TRBJ1-5; 8 positions match TRBD1. This CDR3 comprises 15 residues. Germline V gene data show CDR1 as SNHLY and CDR2 as FYNNEI. Trimming removed 5 bases from V and 4 bases from J; junction bases left unmatched: 7. CDR3: CASSFADRGNQPQHF. The CDR3 coding sequence is TGTGCCAGCAGTTTCGCCGACAGGGGAAATCAGCCCCAGCATTTT.

This clone was recorded only once. The same CDR3 is also encoded by other DNA sequences in this sample. This sequence joins TRBV20-1 and TRBJ2-3; D unclear. Germline values: CDR1 DFQATT, CDR2 SNEGSKA (reference sequence). The CDR3 sequence is 10 residues long. V was pared by 2 bases and J by 4 bases, with 1 base between. The chain's CDR3 is CSARPDTQYF. The CDR3 DNA follows: TGCAGTGCTAGACCAGATACGCAGTATTTT.

V is TRBV4-1 and J is TRBJ2-1, with unresolved D. This CDR3 is 15 amino acids long. Trimming shortened V by 0 bases and J by 4 bases, and 10 bases separated the two germline ends. Germline-derived CDR1 and CDR2 are MGHRA and YSYEKL. The DNA of the CDR3 is TGCGCCAGCAGCCAAGAGTATCGGTCTTACAATGAGCAGTTCTTC. It yields the protein CASSQEYRSYNEQFF.

This chain connects TRBV2 to TRBJ1-5, with 7 bases fitting TRBD1. The V segment lost 6 bases and the J segment 0 bases; nucleotides outside the gene matches: 5. The CDR3 runs to 15 residues. Germline CDR1 is SNHLY and CDR2 is FYNNEI. The CDR3 sequence: CASSLDRVSNQPQHF. In nucleotides, the CDR3 is TGTGCCAGCAGCCTCGACAGGGTTAGCAATCAGCCCCAGCATTTT.

The sample holds one count of this clone. The rearrangement joins TRBV19 to TRBJ2-7; 14 bases agree with TRBD2. CDR1 is LNHDA and CDR2 is SQIVND in the germline V gene (reference sequence). The CDR3 covers 16 residues. The junction had 13 bases not matched to a gene; V was cut back by 9 bases and J by 6 bases. CDR3 in amino acids: CASRQAGTSGRGEQYF. CDR3 DNA sequence: TGTGCCAGCAGGCAAGCCGGGACTAGCGGGAGAGGCGAGCAGTACTTC.

The chain carries TRBV19 and TRBJ1-3; D gene ambiguous. The ends were cut back, 3 bases at V and 2 bases at J, with 8 bases in the middle. Germline CDR1 is LNHDA and CDR2 is SQIVND (reference sequence). CDR3 length: 14 residues. In nucleotides, the CDR3 is TGTGCCAGTAGTATCGGAGATACTGGAAACACCATATATTTT. Its protein product is CASSIGDTGNTIYF.

This rearrangement joins TRBV5-1 to TRBJ2-1; a weak D match, TRBD1 (6 bases). This CDR3 spans 17 amino acids. The germline CDR1 and CDR2 sequences are SGHRS and YFSETQ. V shed 5 bases and J shed 6 bases, with 24 bases lying between them. The CDR3 reads CASRQGTGGRGGNEQFF. The CDR3, as DNA: TGCGCCAGCAGGCAGGGAACGGGCGGAAGAGGGGGCAATGAGCAGTTCTTC.

The rearrangement joins TRBV7-2 to TRBJ1-4; perhaps TRBD1 as D (5 bases). CDR1 and CDR2 (germline): SGHTA, FQGNSA. Between the trimmed V and J ends, which lost 5 bases and 7 bases, there was a span of 17 bases. The CDR3 runs to 15 residues. CDR3 nucleotide sequence: TGTGCCAGCAGCGTGCAGGGTGGTGTGGGTGAAAAACTGTTTTTT. Its protein product is CASSVQGGVGEKLFF.

This sequence joins TRBV25-1 and TRBJ2-3; possible D gene TRBD2, 6 bases. The CDR3 runs to 17 residues. Germline V CDR1 and CDR2: MGHDK, SYGVNS. V was cut by 5 bases and J by 5 bases, with 23 bases left in between. In nucleotides, the CDR3 is TGTGCCAGCAGTCCCGCTCATTCGAGGGAGGACGTAGATACGCAGTATTTT. Its translation: CASSPAHSREDVDTQYF.

This clone was detected ten times or more. The rearrangement links TRBV10-2 to TRBJ2-1; 7 bases match TRBD2. Germline CDR1 reads WSHSY; CDR2 reads SAAADI. The CDR3 length is 13 residues. The V and J ends lost 10 bases and 4 bases, in that order; junction bases with no gene match: 7. CDR3 nucleotides: TGCGCCACCGGAGCTAGCGGTTACAATGAGCAGTTCTTC. Its translation is CATGASGYNEQFF.

The chain carries TRBV2 and TRBJ2-2; D not resolved. V shed 5 bases and J shed 1 base, with 8 bases lying between them. The CDR3 has 14 residues. Germline V gene lookup returns CDR1 SNHLY and CDR2 FYNNEI. The CDR3 sequence is CASSYILNTGELFF. The CDR3 bases are TGTGCCAGCAGTTATATACTGAACACCGGGGAGCTGTTTTTT.